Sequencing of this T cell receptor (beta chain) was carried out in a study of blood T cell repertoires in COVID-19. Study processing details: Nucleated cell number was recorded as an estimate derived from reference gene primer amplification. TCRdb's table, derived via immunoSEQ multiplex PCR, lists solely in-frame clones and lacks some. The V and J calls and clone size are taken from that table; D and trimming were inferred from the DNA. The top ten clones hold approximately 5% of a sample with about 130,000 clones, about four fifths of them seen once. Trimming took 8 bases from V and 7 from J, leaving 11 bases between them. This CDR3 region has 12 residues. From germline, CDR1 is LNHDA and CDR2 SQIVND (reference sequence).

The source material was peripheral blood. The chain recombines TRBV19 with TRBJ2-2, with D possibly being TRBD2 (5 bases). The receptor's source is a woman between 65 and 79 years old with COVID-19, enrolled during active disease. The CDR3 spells CASGGRGGELFF. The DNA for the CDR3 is TGTGCCAGTGGAGGACGGGGCGGGGAGCTGTTTTTT.